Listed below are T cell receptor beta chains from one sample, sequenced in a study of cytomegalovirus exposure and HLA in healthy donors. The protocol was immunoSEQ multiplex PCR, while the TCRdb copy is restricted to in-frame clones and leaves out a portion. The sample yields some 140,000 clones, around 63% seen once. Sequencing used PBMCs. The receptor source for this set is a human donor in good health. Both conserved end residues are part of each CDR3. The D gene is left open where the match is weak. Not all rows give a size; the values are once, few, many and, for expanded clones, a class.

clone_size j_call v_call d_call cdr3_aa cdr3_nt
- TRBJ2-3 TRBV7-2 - CASSERTDGTDTQYF TGTGCCAGCAGCGAGCGGACGGACGGCACAGATACGCAGTATTTT
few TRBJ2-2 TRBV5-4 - CASSMEAAANTGELFF TGTGCCAGCAGCATGGAGGCGGCTGCGAACACCGGGGAGCTGTTTTTT
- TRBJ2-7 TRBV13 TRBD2 CASSLGRGLAGGMSSYEQYF TGTGCCAGCAGCTTAGGCCGAGGACTAGCGGGAGGGATGAGCTCCTACGAGCAGTACTTC
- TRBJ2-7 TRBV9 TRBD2 CASSPRLAGGYEQYF TGTGCCAGCAGCCCACGACTAGCGGGGGGCTACGAGCAGTACTTC
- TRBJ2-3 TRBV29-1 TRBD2 CSVEGLAGEIDTQYF TGCAGCGTTGAAGGACTAGCGGGAGAGATAGATACGCAGTATTTT
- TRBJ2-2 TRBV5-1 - CASSLRRPGELFF TGCGCCAGCAGCTTGCGCAGGCCCGGGGAGCTGTTTTTT
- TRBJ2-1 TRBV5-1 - CASSASGTANNEQFF TGCGCCAGCAGCGCTTCCGGGACTGCTAACAATGAGCAGTTCTTC
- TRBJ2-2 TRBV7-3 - CASSSTKGAGELFF TGTGCCAGCAGCTCAACCAAGGGAGCCGGGGAGCTGTTTTTT
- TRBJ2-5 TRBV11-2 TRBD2 CASSFSSGRSEETQYF TGTGCCAGCAGCTTCTCTAGCGGGAGATCGGAAGAGACCCAGTACTTC
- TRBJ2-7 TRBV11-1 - CASSLDVAVSYEQYF TGTGCCAGCAGCTTAGACGTAGCAGTCTCCTACGAGCAGTACTTC
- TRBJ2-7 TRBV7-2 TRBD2 CASSARGGRTYEQYF TGTGCCAGCAGCGCCCGCGGCGGGAGGACCTACGAGCAGTACTTC
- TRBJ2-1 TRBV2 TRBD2 CASSEGVLAAQEQFF TGTGCCAGCAGTGAAGGAGTACTAGCGGCCCAAGAGCAGTTCTTC